This TCR beta chain was recorded in a study of technical replicates of blood from a few donors. TCRdb's copy holds only in-frame clones and misses some; the assay was immunoSEQ multiplex PCR. The sample lists some 96,000 clones, approximately 95% occurring once. V lost 4 bases to trimming and J lost 7 bases, with 19 bases between them. This CDR3 comprises 16 residues. CDR1 is MNHEY, CDR2 SMNVEV, per germline (reference sequence). The sample comprised T cells isolated from PBMCs. This clonotype was obtained from a human donor in good health. The chain employs TRBV27 and TRBJ1-4, with D perhaps matching TRBD1 (6 bases). CDR3 loop: CASSSGDTGRLEKLFF. CDR3 coding DNA: TGTGCCAGCAGTTCAGGGGACACGGGACGGCTTGAAAAACTGTTTTTT.